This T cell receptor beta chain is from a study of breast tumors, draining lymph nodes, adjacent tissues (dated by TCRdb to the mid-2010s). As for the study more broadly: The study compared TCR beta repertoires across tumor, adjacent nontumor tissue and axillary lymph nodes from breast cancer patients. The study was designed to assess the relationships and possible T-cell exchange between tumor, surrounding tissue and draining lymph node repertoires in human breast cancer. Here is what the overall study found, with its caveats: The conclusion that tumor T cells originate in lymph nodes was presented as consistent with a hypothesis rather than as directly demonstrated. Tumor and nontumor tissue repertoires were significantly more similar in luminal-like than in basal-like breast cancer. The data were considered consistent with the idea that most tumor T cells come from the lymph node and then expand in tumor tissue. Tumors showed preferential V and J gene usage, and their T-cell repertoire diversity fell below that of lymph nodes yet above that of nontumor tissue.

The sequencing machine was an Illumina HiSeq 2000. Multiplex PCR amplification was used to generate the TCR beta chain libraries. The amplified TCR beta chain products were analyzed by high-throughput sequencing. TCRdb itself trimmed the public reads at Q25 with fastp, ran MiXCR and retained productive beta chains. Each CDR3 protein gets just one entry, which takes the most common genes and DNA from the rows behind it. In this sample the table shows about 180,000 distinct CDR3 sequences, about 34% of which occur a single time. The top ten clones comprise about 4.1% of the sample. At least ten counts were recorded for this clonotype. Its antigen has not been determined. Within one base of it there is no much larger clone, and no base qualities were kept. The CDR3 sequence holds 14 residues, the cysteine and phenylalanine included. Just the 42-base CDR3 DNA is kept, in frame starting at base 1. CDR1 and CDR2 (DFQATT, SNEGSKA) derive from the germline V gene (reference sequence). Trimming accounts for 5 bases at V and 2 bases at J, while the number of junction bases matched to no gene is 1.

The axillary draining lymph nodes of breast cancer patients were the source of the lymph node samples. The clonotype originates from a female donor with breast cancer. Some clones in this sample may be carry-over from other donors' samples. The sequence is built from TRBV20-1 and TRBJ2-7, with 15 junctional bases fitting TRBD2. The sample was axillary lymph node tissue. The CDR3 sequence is CSARTSGRAYEQYF. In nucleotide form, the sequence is TGCAGTGCTCGGACTAGCGGGAGGGCCTACGAGCAGTACTTC.